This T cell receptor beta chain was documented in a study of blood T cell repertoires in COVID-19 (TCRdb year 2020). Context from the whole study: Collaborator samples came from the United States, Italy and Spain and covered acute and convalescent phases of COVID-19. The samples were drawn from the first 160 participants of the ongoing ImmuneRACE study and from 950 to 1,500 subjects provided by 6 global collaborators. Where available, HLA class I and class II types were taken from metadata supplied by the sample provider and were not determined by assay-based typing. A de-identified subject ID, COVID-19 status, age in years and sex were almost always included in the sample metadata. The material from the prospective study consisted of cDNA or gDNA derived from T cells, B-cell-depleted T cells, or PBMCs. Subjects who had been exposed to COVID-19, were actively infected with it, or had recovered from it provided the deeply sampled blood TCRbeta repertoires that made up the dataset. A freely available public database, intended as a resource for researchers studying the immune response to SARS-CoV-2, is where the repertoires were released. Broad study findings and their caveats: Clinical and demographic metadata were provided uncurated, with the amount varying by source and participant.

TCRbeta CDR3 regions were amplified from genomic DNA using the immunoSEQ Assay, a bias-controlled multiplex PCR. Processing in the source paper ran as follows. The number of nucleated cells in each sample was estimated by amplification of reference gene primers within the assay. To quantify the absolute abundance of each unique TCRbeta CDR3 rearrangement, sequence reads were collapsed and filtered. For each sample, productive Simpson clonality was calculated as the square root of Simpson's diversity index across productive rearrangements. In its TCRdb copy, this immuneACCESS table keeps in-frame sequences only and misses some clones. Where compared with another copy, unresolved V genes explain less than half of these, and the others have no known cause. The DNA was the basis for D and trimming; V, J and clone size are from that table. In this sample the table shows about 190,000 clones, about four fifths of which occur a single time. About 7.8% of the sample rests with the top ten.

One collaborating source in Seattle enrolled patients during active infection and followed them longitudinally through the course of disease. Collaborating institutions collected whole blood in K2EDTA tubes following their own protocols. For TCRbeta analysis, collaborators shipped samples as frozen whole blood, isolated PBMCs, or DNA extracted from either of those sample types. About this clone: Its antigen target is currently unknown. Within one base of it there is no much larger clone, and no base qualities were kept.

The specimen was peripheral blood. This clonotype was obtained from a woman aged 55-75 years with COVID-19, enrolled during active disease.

In nucleotides, the sequence is TGTGCCAGCAGCGTAAAGGGGAGGCCGGCAACTAATGAAAAACTGTTTTTT. Its translation reads: CASSVKGRPATNEKLFF. This chain is built from TRBV9 and TRBJ1-4; 5 matching bases give a weak D call of TRBD1. The cysteine opens and the phenylalanine closes a CDR3 of 17 amino acids. The CDR3 DNA has 51 bases and is translated from base 1. V gives up 1 base and J gives up 0 bases, and the segment between their germline ends measures 13 bases. CDR1 and CDR2 are read off the germline V gene as SGDLS and YYNGEE.